The 14 T cell receptor beta chains presented below share a single source sample, sequenced in a study of vaccination and CD4 T cells after COVID-19. Indicated treatment: roughly 10-day PBMC culture with coronavirus spike peptide pools or control peptides (ViraFEST assay). With the Oncomine TCR Beta short-read assay, DNA from cultured CD4+ T cells was sequenced. From the PCR reads, TCRdb called clonotypes with MiXCR, one entry per CDR3 protein. The profile shows about 25,000 distinct CDR3 sequences, about half of them singletons. These receptors have no identified antigens. Source material: CD4+ T cells from blood, cultured in vitro. These receptor sequences come from a human donor who had recovered from COVID-19.

The V and J genes are TRBV10-1 and TRBJ2-7, with D unclear. The CDR3 consists of 13 residues. The V and J ends lost 0 bases and 5 bases respectively, with 8 bases between them. The germline CDR1 and CDR2 sequences are WNHNN and SYGVQD (reference sequence). This CDR3 reads CASSESRSNEQYF. The CDR3 DNA sequence: TGCGCCAGCAGTGAGTCGAGGAGCAACGAGCAGTACTTC.

J is TRBJ1-3 and V is TRBV7-2; D unclear. Trimming removed 3 bases from V and 4 bases from J, with 10 bases in between. CDR3 length equals 14 residues. The germline V gene encodes CDR1 SGHTA and CDR2 FQGNSA. The CDR3, as DNA: TGTGCCAGCAGCTTGGGCCTACCGGGAAACACCATATATTTT. This codes for CASSLGLPGNTIYF.

This clonotype was detected only once. The chain combines TRBV10-1 with TRBJ2-7; TRBD1 matches 8 bases. This CDR3 spans 14 amino acids. Germline V gene data show CDR1 as WNHNN and CDR2 as SYGVQD (reference sequence). Trimming removed 5 bases from V and 5 bases from J; junction bases left unmatched: 8. CDR3 sequence (DNA): TGCGCCAGCAGTAGGCAGGGGGCTCGCGACGAGCAGTACTTC. Protein product: CASSRQGARDEQYF.

J is TRBJ1-3 and V is TRBV2; no firm D call. CDR1 and CDR2 from the germline V gene are SNHLY and FYNNEI. V dropped 8 bases and J dropped 0 bases, with 14 bases sitting between them. This CDR3 is 15 amino acids long. CDR3 residues: CASQLSLNSGNTIYF. CDR3 nucleotide sequence: TGTGCCAGCCAGCTTTCCCTCAACTCTGGAAACACCATATATTTT.

This chain joins TRBV2 and TRBJ2-7; D gene uncertain. The CDR3 loop spans 14 amino acids. Between the trimmed V and J ends, which lost 4 bases and 0 bases, there was a span of 10 bases. From germline, CDR1 is SNHLY and CDR2 FYNNEI. CDR3 amino acids: CASSGPRSSYEQYF. The DNA of the CDR3 is TGTGCCAGCAGTGGACCGCGCTCCTCCTACGAGCAGTACTTC.

The V call is TRBV24-1, the J call TRBJ1-3; a possible D gene is TRBD1 (6 bases). The CDR3 is made up of 16 amino acids. Trimming stripped 4 bases from V and 0 bases from J, with 12 bases between. CDR1 is KGHDR and CDR2 is SFDVKD in the germline V gene. The CDR3 loop reads CATSDPTGHSGNTIYF. The CDR3 bases are TGTGCCACCAGTGACCCGACAGGCCACTCTGGAAACACCATATATTTT.

V is TRBV28 and J is TRBJ1-5; D remains unclear. Per the germline V gene, CDR1 is MDHEN and CDR2 is SYDVKM. Trimming took 2 bases from V and 7 from J, leaving 12 bases between them. The CDR3 is made up of 14 amino acids. The CDR3 reads CASSLGSQRQPQHF. CDR3 DNA: TGTGCCAGCAGTTTAGGGTCGCAGAGGCAGCCCCAGCATTTT.

This clonotype turned up a few times. The rearrangement joins TRBV2 to TRBJ1-1, with 7 bases aligning to TRBD1. CDR1 is SNHLY, CDR2 FYNNEI, per germline. Losses at the gene ends were 6 bases for V and 9 bases for J; bases not matched to a gene: 7. There are 12 residues in the CDR3. The CDR3 protein is CASRERDSKAFF. CDR3 sequence (DNA): TGTGCCAGCAGGGAACGGGACAGCAAAGCTTTCTTT.

The gene calls are TRBV20-1 and TRBJ1-1; D uncertain. The CDR3 contains 12 residues. V was cut by 1 base and J by 4 bases, with 7 bases left in between. Per germline, CDR1 DFQATT and CDR2 SNEGSKA (reference sequence). CDR3 in DNA: TGCAGTGCTAGAGTCAGATTCACTGAAGCTTTCTTT. It encodes CSARVRFTEAFF.

The chain recombines TRBV20-1 with TRBJ2-7; 8 bases match TRBD1. The CDR3 runs to 14 residues. Germline trimming cut 6 bases from V and 0 bases from J; bases unmatched to any gene: 7. Germline CDR1 is DFQATT and CDR2 is SNEGSKA (reference sequence). CDR3 loop: CSAPRQGSSYEQYF. CDR3 bases: TGCAGTGCCCCCCGACAGGGGAGCTCCTACGAGCAGTACTTC.

This clonotype has only one observation. V usage is TRBV6-2 or TRBV6-3 and J usage is TRBJ2-5; 9 bases are a match to TRBD2. Looked up from germline, CDR1 is MNHEY and CDR2 is SVGEGT. The CDR3 loop spans 14 amino acids. With V trimmed by 4 bases and J by 5 bases, 5 bases remained unmatched. In DNA, the CDR3 is TGTGCCAGCAGTTTGCGGGAGGGAAGGGAGACCCAGTACTTC. It encodes CASSLREGRETQYF.

The genes are TRBV24-1 and TRBJ2-5; 9 bases are a match to TRBD1. The CDR3 loop spans 17 amino acids. In germline, CDR1 is KGHDR, CDR2 SFDVKD. With V trimmed by 3 bases and J by 5 bases, 12 bases remained unmatched. The DNA of the CDR3 is TGTGCCACCAGTGATCCGGTGTCCACAGGGGGCGCGGAGACCCAGTACTTC. Encoded protein: CATSDPVSTGGAETQYF.

This rearrangement joins TRBV19 to TRBJ1-2; 8 nucleotides align to TRBD1. The CDR3 contains 15 residues. Germline assignment: CDR1 LNHDA and CDR2 SQIVND (reference sequence). V was pared by 5 bases and J by 3 bases, with 8 bases of the junction left unmatched. The CDR3 DNA is TGTGCCAGTAGTCCGCGCGCAGGGGGCGACTATGGCTACACCTTC. Translation gives CASSPRAGGDYGYTF.

The chain couples TRBV20-1 to TRBJ2-4; D may correspond to TRBD1 or TRBD2 (5 bases each). The length of the CDR3 is 14 residues. The V gene's germline CDR1 is DFQATT and CDR2 SNEGSKA (reference sequence). Trimming removed 7 bases from V and 5 bases from J, with 18 bases in between. The CDR3 spells CSVQLDIGENIQYF. For the CDR3, the DNA is TGCAGTGTACAACTAGATATAGGGGAAAACATTCAGTACTTC.